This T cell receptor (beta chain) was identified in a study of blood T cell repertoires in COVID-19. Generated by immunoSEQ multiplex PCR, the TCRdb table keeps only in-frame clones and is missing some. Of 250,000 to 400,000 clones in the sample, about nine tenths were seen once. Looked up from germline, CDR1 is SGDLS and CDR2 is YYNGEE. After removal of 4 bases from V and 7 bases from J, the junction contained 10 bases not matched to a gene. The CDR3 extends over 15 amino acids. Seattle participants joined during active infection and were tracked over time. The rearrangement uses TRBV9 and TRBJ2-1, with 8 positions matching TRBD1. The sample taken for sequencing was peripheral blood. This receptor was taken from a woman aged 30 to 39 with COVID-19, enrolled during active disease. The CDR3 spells CASSPSGRGPNEQFF. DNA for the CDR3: TGTGCCAGCAGCCCAAGTGGCAGGGGGCCGAATGAGCAGTTCTTC.